The source of this T cell receptor beta chain is a study of T cells in localized non-small cell lung cancer. The assay was immunoSEQ multiplex PCR, and TCRdb's table has in-frame clones only and misses some. The sample consists of 55,000 to 75,000 clones, approximately 90% of them appearing once. The V segment lost 3 bases and the J segment 4 bases; nucleotides outside the gene matches: 13. CDR1 and CDR2 from the germline V gene are LGHNA and YNFKEQ. There are 17 residues in the CDR3. The study, taken as a whole, reports: Uninvolved neighboring lung showed the greatest T cell clonality, exceeding tumor.

Concerning this clone: Its antigen remains unidentified.

This receptor was taken from a man aged 35 to 69 with stage I lung adenocarcinoma. Material: peripheral blood, obtained before any cancer treatment. V is TRBV4-2 and J is TRBJ1-2; 8 positions match TRBD1. The CDR3 sequence: CASSHGQGDIDGYGYTF. The DNA of the CDR3 is TGTGCCAGCAGCCATGGACAGGGAGACATTGATGGCTATGGCTACACCTTC.